These 11 T cell receptor beta chains share one sample of origin, sequenced in a study of tumor-infiltrating lymphocytes in primary liver carcinoma. The template, roughly 0.45 ug total RNA, yielded TCR beta cDNA made with a constant-region primer. Slightly modified ARM-PCR with three nested multiplex PCR rounds yielded TCR beta libraries. With TRBV1-TRBV30 forward primers and a C-beta reverse primer, the first two PCR rounds were run for roughly 10 cycles each. MiXCR, applied by TCRdb to the multiplex PCR reads, yields one record per CDR3 protein. The sample holds approximately 300,000 distinct CDR3 sequences, 65% seen once. The authors took blood RNA from unsorted whole blood and also extracted germline DNA. The specimen was peripheral blood. Source of these receptors: a man aged 40-49 years with primary liver carcinoma and hepatitis B virus infection.

With respect to this clonotype: A read error is possible here, since a much larger clone lies one base away. The CDR3 bases are TGTGCCATCTCGAGACGGGGCCAAGAGACCCAGTACTTC. It codes for CAISRRGQETQYF. The chain couples TRBV6-1 to TRBJ2-5; D may be TRBD2 (5 bases). The V and J ends lost 10 bases and 1 base respectively, with 13 bases between them. The germline V gene encodes CDR1 MNHNS and CDR2 SASEGT. The CDR3 spans 13 residues.

This clonotype was recorded a few times. This chain connects TRBV11-2 to TRBJ2-1; the match to TRBD2 covers 14 bases. The trim removed 4 bases at V and 15 bases at J, leaving 14 bases unmatched. Germline loops: CDR1 SGHAT, CDR2 FQNNGV. This CDR3 spans 16 amino acids. The CDR3 sequence: CASSYSSTSGRGGGFF. The CDR3 DNA is TGTGCCAGCAGCTACTCTTCGACTAGCGGGAGGGGAGGCGGGTTCTTC. The whole variable domain, filled in from reference TRBV11-2 and TRBJ2-1, reads EAGVAQSPRYKIIEKRQSVAFWCNPISGHATLYWYQQILGQGPKLLIQFQNNGVVDDSQLPKDRFSAERLKGVDSTLKIQPAKLEDSAVYLCASSYSSTSGRGGGFFGPGTRLTVL.

Note on this clonotype: As the CDR3 is not closed by the conserved phenylalanine or tryptophan, this likely results from a read error. V usage is TRBV7-8 and J usage is TRBJ1-6; a weak D match, TRBD1 (6 bases). CDR1 SGHVS and CDR2 FQNEAQ come from the germline V gene. This CDR3 region has 14 residues. The V end lost 5 bases, the J end lost 7 bases, and 12 bases lay between the germline ends. The CDR3 coding sequence is TGTGCCAGCAGCCCTGGACAGCTAAATTCACCCCTCCACATT. It specifies CASSPGQLNSPLHI.

The CDR3 DNA follows: TGTGCCAGCAGTGGGGGAGTGAGCTCCTACGAGCAGTACTTC. Encoded protein: CASSGGVSSYEQYF. The chain combines TRBV6-1 with TRBJ2-7, with D perhaps matching TRBD2 (5 bases). This CDR3 has 14 amino acids. Deletions cut 4 bases from V and 0 bases from J, with 10 bases between. Germline CDR1 and CDR2: MNHNS and SASEGT.

Note on this clonotype: This may stem from a read error, because a much larger clone lies one nucleotide away. The chain is built from TRBV10-2 and TRBJ2-1; D remains ambiguous. This CDR3 contains 13 residues. Germline values: CDR1 WSHSY, CDR2 SAAADI. Here the CDR3 reads CSSSENSLNEQFF. CDR3 in DNA: TGCTCCAGCAGTGAGAACAGCCTCAATGAGCAGTTCTTC.

The gene calls are TRBV6-1 and TRBJ2-1; 7 bases match TRBD1. CDR1 and CDR2 (germline): MNHNS, SASEGT. The CDR3 covers 17 residues. The CDR3 coding sequence is TGTACCACTCCCCTCAGGGGCCGGGACAGTACCTACAATGAGCAGTTCTTC. It codes for CTTPLRGRDSTYNEQFF.

Only one count was recorded for this clonotype. Since a much larger clone is just one base distant, this may be a read error. V gene TRBV12-3 or TRBV12-4 combines with J gene TRBJ1-3; D unresolved. This CDR3 is built from 13 residues. CDR3 DNA: TGTGCCAGCATAAGGAGCTCTGTAAACACCATATATTTT. Amino acids: CASIRSSVNTIYF.

The chain recombines TRBV4-1 with TRBJ1-1; D ambiguous. V dropped 0 bases and J dropped 0 bases, with 8 bases sitting between them. CDR1 is MGHRA, CDR2 YSYEKL, per germline. There are 15 residues in the CDR3. The chain's CDR3 is CASSQDENMNTEAFF. The CDR3 nucleotides read TGCGCCAGCAGCCAAGATGAGAACATGAACACTGAAGCTTTCTTT.

The table lists this clonotype with many counts. The gene calls are TRBV5-5 and TRBJ2-5, with unresolved D. Trimming took off 4 bases at V and 7 bases at J, with 17 bases between the two ends. Germline loops: CDR1 SGHKS, CDR2 YYEKEE (reference sequence). This CDR3 region has 14 residues. CDR3 amino acids: CASSAPTASGTQYF. For the CDR3, the DNA is TGTGCCAGCAGCGCACCTACCGCCTCAGGGACCCAGTACTTC.

The gene calls are TRBV5-6 and TRBJ2-1; TRBD1 agrees at 9 bases. The CDR3 spans 15 residues. Per the germline V gene, CDR1 is SGHDT and CDR2 is YYEEEE. V shed 0 bases and J 6 bases; nucleotides not matched to a gene: 4. CDR3 amino acids: CASSLAIQGANEQFF. CDR3 sequence (DNA): TGTGCCAGCAGCTTGGCGATACAGGGGGCCAATGAGCAGTTCTTC.

This clonotype was picked up one time. This chain connects TRBV28 to TRBJ2-2; D is perhaps TRBD1 (5 bases). Trimming cost V 6 bases and J 1 base, with 9 bases left between them. CDR1 is MDHEN and CDR2 is SYDVKM in the germline V gene. This CDR3 comprises 14 residues. In DNA form, the CDR3 reads TGTGCCAGCAGCGCAACAGGGAACACCGGGGAGCTGTTTTTT. This encodes CASSATGNTGELFF. Complete variable domain (other parts from reference TRBV28 and TRBJ2-2): DVKVTQSSRYLVKRTGEKVFLECVQDMDHENMFWYRQDPGLGLRLIYFSYDVKMKEKGDIPEGYSVSREKKERFSLILESASTNQTSMYLCASSATGNTGELFFGEGSRLTVL.